This T cell receptor (beta chain) comes out of a study of T cells after posttransplantation cyclophosphamide. Using immunoSEQ multiplex PCR, the repertoire was profiled, and TCRdb retains in-frame clones only, with some absent. The sample has just over 65,000 clones; around 95% are singletons. Trimming pared 2 bases from V and 6 bases from J, leaving 14 bases between. The germline gives CDR1 LNHNV, CDR2 YYDKDF (reference sequence). The CDR3 has 14 amino acids. This related bone marrow graft donor gave peripheral blood on the day of marrow donation. Sequenced sample: PBMCs. This TCR was recovered from a young woman in good health and a related stem cell transplant donor. The chain combines TRBV15 with TRBJ2-7, with D tentatively TRBD2 (5 bases). CDR3 protein: CATSRQKRGFEQYF. The CDR3 nucleotides read TGTGCCACCAGCAGACAGAAGAGAGGGTTCGAGCAGTACTTC.